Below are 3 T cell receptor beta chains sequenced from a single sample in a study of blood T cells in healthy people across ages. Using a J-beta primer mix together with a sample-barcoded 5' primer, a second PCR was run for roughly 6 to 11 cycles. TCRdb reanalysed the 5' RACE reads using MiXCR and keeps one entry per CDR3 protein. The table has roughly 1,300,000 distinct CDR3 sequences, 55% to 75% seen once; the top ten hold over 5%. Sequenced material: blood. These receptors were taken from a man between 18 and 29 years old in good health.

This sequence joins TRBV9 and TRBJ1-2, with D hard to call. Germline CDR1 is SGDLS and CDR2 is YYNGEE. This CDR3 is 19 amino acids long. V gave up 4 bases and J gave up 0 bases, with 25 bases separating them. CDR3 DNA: TGTGCCAGCAGCCCCCCGTGGGCACCCGACTCCCTAACTAACTATGGCTACACCTTC. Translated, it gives CASSPPWAPDSLTNYGYTF.

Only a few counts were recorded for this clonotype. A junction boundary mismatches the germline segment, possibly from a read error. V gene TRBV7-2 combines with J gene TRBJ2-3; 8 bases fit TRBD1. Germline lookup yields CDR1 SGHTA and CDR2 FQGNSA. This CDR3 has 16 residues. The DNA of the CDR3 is TGTGCCAGCAGCCTAGCCGGGACAGGACGCACAGATACGCAGTATTTT. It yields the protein CASSLAGTGRTDTQYF.

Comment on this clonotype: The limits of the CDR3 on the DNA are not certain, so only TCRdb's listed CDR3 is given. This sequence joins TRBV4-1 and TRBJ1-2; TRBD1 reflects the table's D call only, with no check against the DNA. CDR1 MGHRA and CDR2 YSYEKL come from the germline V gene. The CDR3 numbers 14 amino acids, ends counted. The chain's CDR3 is CASSQVGQGIGFTF.